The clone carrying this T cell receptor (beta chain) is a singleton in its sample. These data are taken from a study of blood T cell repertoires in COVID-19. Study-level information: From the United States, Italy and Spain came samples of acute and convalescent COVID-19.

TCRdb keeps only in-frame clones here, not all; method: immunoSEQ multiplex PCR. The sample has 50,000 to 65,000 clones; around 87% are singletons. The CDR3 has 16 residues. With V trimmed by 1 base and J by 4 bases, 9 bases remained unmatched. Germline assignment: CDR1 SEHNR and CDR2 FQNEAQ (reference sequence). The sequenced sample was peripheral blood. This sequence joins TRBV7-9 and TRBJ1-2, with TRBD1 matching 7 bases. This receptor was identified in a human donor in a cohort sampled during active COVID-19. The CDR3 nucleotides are TGTGCCAGCAGCTTAGTAGCAACAGGGGCCTTCTATGGCTACACCTTC. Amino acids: CASSLVATGAFYGYTF.